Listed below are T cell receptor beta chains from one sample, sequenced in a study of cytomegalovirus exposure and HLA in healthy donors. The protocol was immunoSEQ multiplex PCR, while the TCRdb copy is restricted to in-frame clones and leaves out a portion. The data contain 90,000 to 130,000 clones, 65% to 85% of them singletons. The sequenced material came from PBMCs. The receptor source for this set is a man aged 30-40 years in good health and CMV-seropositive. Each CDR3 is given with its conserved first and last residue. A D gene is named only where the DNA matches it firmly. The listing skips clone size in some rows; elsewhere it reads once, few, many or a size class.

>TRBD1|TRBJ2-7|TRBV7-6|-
TGTGCCAGCAGCGCGACCGGGACAGATTACGAGCAGTACTTC
CASSATGTDYEQYF
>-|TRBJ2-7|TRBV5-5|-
TGTGCCAGCAGCCCGGGCGGGGATACCTACGAGCAGTACTTC
CASSPGGDTYEQYF
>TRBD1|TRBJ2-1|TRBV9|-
TGTGCCAGCAGCGTAGCCCCGGGACAGGACTACAATGAGCAGTTCTTC
CASSVAPGQDYNEQFF
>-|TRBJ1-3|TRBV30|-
TGTGCCTGGACGGGAGGAGGTGGAAACACCATATATTTT
CAWTGGGGNTIYF
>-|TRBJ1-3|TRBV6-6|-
TGTGCCAGCAGTTACTCGGAGGGTTCTGGAAACACCATATATTTT
CASSYSEGSGNTIYF
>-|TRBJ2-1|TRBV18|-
TGTGCCAGCTCACCACCATTACTAGGCGAGGAGCAGTTCTTC
CASSPPLLGEEQFF
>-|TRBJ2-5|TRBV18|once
TGTGCCAGCTCACCAAGTCCGGACCAAGAGACCCAGTACTTC
CASSPSPDQETQYF
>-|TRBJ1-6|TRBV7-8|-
TGTGCCAGCAGCTTAGCTGCAGGAGGCTATAATTCACCCCTCCACTTT
CASSLAAGGYNSPLHF
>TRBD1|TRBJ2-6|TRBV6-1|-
TGTGCCAGCAGTGAACCGGGACAGGGAGTGGAAGGGGCCAACGTCCTGACTTTC
CASSEPGQGVEGANVLTF
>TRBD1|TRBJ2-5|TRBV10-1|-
TGCGCCAGCAGTGAGTCTAGACAGGGGAACCAGTACTTC
CASSESRQGNQYF
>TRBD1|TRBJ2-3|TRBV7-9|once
TGTGCCAGCAGCTTAGTTACAGGGGGCCTCACAGATACGCAGTATTTT
CASSLVTGGLTDTQYF
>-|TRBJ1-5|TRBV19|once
TGTGCCAGCAGCGAATTATCGGGCAATCAGCCCCAGCATTTT
CASSELSGNQPQHF
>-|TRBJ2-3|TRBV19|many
TGTGCCAGTAGTTCTGGACTCAGCACAGATACGCAGTATTTT
CASSSGLSTDTQYF
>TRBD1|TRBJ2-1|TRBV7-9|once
TGTGCCAGCAGCCCTACGTACAGGGGCGGGAATGAGCAGTTCTTC
CASSPTYRGGNEQFF
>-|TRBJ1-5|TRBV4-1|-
TGCGCCAGCAGCCAATCCGGGTACGGCAATCAGCCCCAGCATTTT
CASSQSGYGNQPQHF